This T cell receptor (beta chain) came from a study of CD8+CD57+ T cells in acquired aplastic anemia. Study-level points and caveats: Patients shared 25 to 30 CD8+ CDR3 sequences with controls.

Sequencing involved patients with CD8+CD57+ cell expansion previously shown by flow cytometry. All participating patients were living with severe acquired aplastic anemia. No therapy was given to patients before blood sampling. Genomic DNA, serving as template, underwent TCR beta VDJ and CDR3 profiling. One entry per CDR3 protein results from TCRdb running MiXCR on the reads. The sample has under 250,000 distinct CDR3 sequences; around 45% are singletons. This clonotype was seen repeatedly, ten times or more. Antigen specificity is unknown. Germline V gene sequence: CDR1 LGHNA, CDR2 YSLEER. The germline V and J ends were trimmed by 1 base and 3 bases, with 12 bases remaining between them. The CDR3 covers 15 residues.

This receptor was obtained from a human donor with aplastic anemia. This chain joins TRBV4-3 and TRBJ1-2, with a tentative D call TRBD1 (5 bases). Sequencing input: sorted CD4+, CD8+, or CD8+CD57+ T cells (not recorded which) from PBMCs. Written as DNA, the CDR3 is TGCGCCAGCAGCCAAGGTACAGGTTCCCACTATGGCTACACCTTC. This translates into CASSQGTGSHYGYTF.